The next 24 T cell receptor beta chains were all read from a single sample in a study of T cells expressing NK-cell markers. Following a re-call of the 5' RACE reads, TCRdb has one entry per CDR3 protein and lacks DNA. The sample data list some 440,000 distinct CDR3 sequences. The sequenced material came from blood T cells: a sorted CD56 or NKG2C T cell subset, CD4+ or CD8+ T cells, or bulk PBMC T cells (not recorded which). The receptors were sampled from a woman aged 50 to 60 in good health.

This chain connects TRBV12-3 or TRBV12-4 to TRBJ1-2. The length of the CDR3 is 12 residues. The CDR3 loop is CASLGVNYGYTF.

V usage is TRBV27 and J usage is TRBJ2-1. The CDR3 is 12 amino acids. CDR1 MNHEY and CDR2 SMNVEV come from the germline V gene (reference sequence). This CDR3 is CASSQRGTEQFF.

This chain links TRBV28 with TRBJ1-2; there is no DNA to check the TCRdb D call of TRBD1. This CDR3 is 14 amino acids long. From germline, CDR1 is MDHEN and CDR2 SYDVKM. This CDR3 is CASIPIPGGYGYTF.

CDR3 sequence reads: CSVCTGANTEAFF. The chain links TRBV29-1 to TRBJ1-1; there is no DNA to check the TCRdb D call of TRBD1. Germline V gives CDR1 SQVTM, CDR2 ANQGSEA. The CDR3 is 13 residues long.

This chain uses TRBV6-5 with TRBJ2-3; TCRdb's D call, TRBD1, is unchecked because there is no DNA. The germline V gene encodes CDR1 MNHEY and CDR2 SVGAGI. This CDR3 has 15 residues. The CDR3 here is CASSSEAGSTDTQYF.

The chain recombines TRBV5-6 with TRBJ1-1. From germline, CDR1 is SGHDT and CDR2 YYEEEE. CDR3 length equals 13 residues. CDR3 amino acids: CASSLGLPGEAFF. The full variable domain, its missing parts supplied by reference TRBV5-6 and TRBJ1-1, is DAGVTQSPTHLIKTRGQQVTLRCSPKSGHDTVSWYQQALGQGPQFIFQYYEEEERQRGNFPDRFSGHQFPNYSSELNVNALLLGDSALYLCASSLGLPGEAFFGQGTRLTVV.

The chain employs TRBV25-1 and TRBJ2-3; the D call from TCRdb, TRBD1, cannot be confirmed without DNA. Germline CDR1 MGHDK, CDR2 SYGVNS. The CDR3 covers 13 residues. The CDR3 loop is CASSVRGTDTQYF.

The CDR3 sequence is CASSQHPPGLADTGELFF. The rearrangement links TRBV3-1 to TRBJ2-2; TCRdb indicates TRBD2, and absent DNA this call remains unverified. The CDR3 runs to 18 residues. CDR1 is LGHDT and CDR2 is YNNKEL in the germline V gene (reference sequence).

This chain connects TRBV12-3 or TRBV12-4 to TRBJ1-1. CDR3 size: 13 residues. CDR3 amino acids: CASSPRGTGEAFF.

J is TRBJ2-3 and V is TRBV2; there is no DNA to check the TCRdb D call of TRBD1. Germline V gene data show CDR1 as SNHLY and CDR2 as FYNNEI. The length of the CDR3 is 17 residues. The CDR3: CASSESPVDRYTDTQYF. The full variable domain, its missing parts supplied by reference TRBV2 and TRBJ2-3, is EPEVTQTPSHQVTQMGQEVILRCVPISNHLYFYWYRQILGQKVEFLVSFYNNEISEKSEIFDDQFSVERPDGSNFTLKIRSTKLEDSAMYFCASSESPVDRYTDTQYFGPGTRLTVL.

The chain has TRBV3-1 and TRBJ2-1; TCRdb reports TRBD2, a call that lacks DNA to check it against. Per germline, CDR1 LGHDT and CDR2 YNNKEL (reference sequence). This CDR3 has 16 amino acids. The CDR3 reads CASSQGRGEGDNEQFF.

The CDR3 here is CASSSPLGLAGGAYNEQFF. V is TRBV11-3 and J is TRBJ2-1; the D gene TCRdb calls, TRBD2, cannot be checked with no DNA. This CDR3 has 19 amino acids. Germline CDR1 reads SGHNT; CDR2 reads YENEEA.

CDR3 protein: CASSPRRLNNQPQHF. The chain combines TRBV12-3 or TRBV12-4 with TRBJ1-5. The CDR3 has 15 residues.

The chain links TRBV20-1 to TRBJ1-4; checking the TCRdb D call of TRBD1 is not possible without DNA. The CDR3 extends over 14 amino acids. CDR1 DFQATT and CDR2 SNEGSKA come from the germline V gene (reference sequence). The CDR3 protein is CSAGTVSPNEKPFF.

V and J are TRBV20-1 and TRBJ2-3; there is no DNA to check the TCRdb D call of TRBD2. CDR1 is DFQATT, CDR2 SNEGSKA, per germline (reference sequence). The CDR3 extends over 14 amino acids. The CDR3 protein is CSASGSVGFITQYF.

The gene calls are TRBV5-4 and TRBJ2-2. The germline gives CDR1 SGHNT, CDR2 YYREEE (reference sequence). The CDR3 spans 13 residues. The CDR3 loop is CASSSAKSGELFF.

The V call is TRBV20-1, the J call TRBJ1-4. The CDR3 consists of 14 residues. The germline gives CDR1 DFQATT, CDR2 SNEGSKA (reference sequence). The CDR3 loop reads CSAYSSGRNEKLFF.

The V gene is TRBV10-3, the J gene TRBJ1-2; TCRdb picks TRBD1, but there is no DNA to check that call. Per the germline V gene, CDR1 is ENHRY and CDR2 is SYGVKD. The CDR3 consists of 14 residues. CDR3: CAISPTGPNYGYTF.

This chain connects TRBV5-1 to TRBJ2-3; lacking DNA, the TRBD1 call made by TCRdb goes unchecked. CDR1 is SGHRS and CDR2 is YFSETQ in the germline V gene. The CDR3 sequence is 16 residues long. The CDR3 loop reads CASRPPPPGHTDTQYF.

J is TRBJ2-1 and V is TRBV29-1; TCRdb selects TRBD2, and the lack of DNA leaves this call unchecked. Germline CDR1 is SQVTM and CDR2 is ANQGSEA. This CDR3 has 11 residues. CDR3 sequence reads: CSGERGREQFF.

V and J are TRBV5-5 and TRBJ2-4. Germline V gene lookup returns CDR1 SGHKS and CDR2 YYEKEE (reference sequence). CDR3 length: 15 residues. CDR3 in amino acids: CASSLALEVRNIQYF.

The chain recombines TRBV7-8 with TRBJ2-3; the D call from TCRdb, TRBD2, cannot be confirmed without DNA. Germline lookup yields CDR1 SGHVS and CDR2 FQNEAQ. The CDR3 is made up of 18 amino acids. The chain's CDR3 is CASSPGGWPSGSADTQYF.

The gene calls are TRBV5-1 and TRBJ1-1. This CDR3 comprises 14 residues. CDR1 and CDR2 (germline): SGHRS, YFSETQ. CDR3 sequence: CASSPELIQTEAFF. Based on the CDR3 plus reference TRBV5-1 and TRBJ1-1, the full variable domain is KAGVTQTPRYLIKTRGQQVTLSCSPISGHRSVSWYQQTPGQGLQFLFEYFSETQRNKGNFPGRFSGRQFSNSRSEMNVSTLELGDSALYLCASSPELIQTEAFFGQGTRLTVV.

The chain combines TRBV5-1 with TRBJ2-5; TCRdb's assignment of TRBD1 cannot be checked, as there is no DNA. This CDR3 is built from 16 residues. Germline lookup yields CDR1 SGHRS and CDR2 YFSETQ. CDR3 sequence: CASSWIGTGFEETQYF.